The 3 T cell receptor beta chains reported below all come from one sample, sequenced in a study of T-cell reconstitution after alpha-beta-depleted transplantation in children. Using unique molecular identifiers, the investigators prepared the TCRbeta library. From the PCR reads, TCRdb called clonotypes with MiXCR, one entry per CDR3 protein. The table records 350,000 to 500,000 distinct CDR3 sequences, 43% of them present only once. The sequencing used PBMCs, collected before TCRalphabeta/CD19-depleted stem cell transplant. Source of these receptors: a girl aged 2 to 10 with aplastic anemia, due to receive a stem cell transplant.

The V gene is TRBV28, the J gene TRBJ2-7; D is undetermined. The CDR3 extends over 14 amino acids. Germline assignment: CDR1 MDHEN and CDR2 SYDVKM. Trimming removed 5 bases from V and 1 base from J, with 12 bases in between. The CDR3 sequence: CASSHSLLSYEQYF. CDR3 nucleotides: TGTGCCAGCAGTCATAGCCTTCTATCCTACGAGCAGTACTTC.

This clonotype has at least ten counts. V usage is TRBV5-1 and J usage is TRBJ2-7, with 14 nucleotides matching TRBD2. The CDR3 covers 15 residues. V trimming: 3 bases; J trimming: 6 bases; junction bases outside the gene matches: 5. Germline values: CDR1 SGHRS, CDR2 YFSETQ. As DNA, the CDR3 is TGCGCCAGCAGCTCGGGACTAGCGGGAGAACGCGAGCAGTACTTC. Translating gives CASSSGLAGEREQYF.

This clonotype was recorded a few times. The chain carries TRBV7-2 and TRBJ2-7; TRBD1 matches at 8 bases. Trimming took 5 bases from V and 10 from J; bases not matched to a gene: 10. This CDR3 has 13 amino acids. Germline-derived CDR1 and CDR2 are SGHTA and FQGNSA. The CDR3, as DNA: TGTGCCAGCAGCGCTTTAGGGACAGGTCAACAGTACTTC. Residues: CASSALGTGQQYF.